The present T cell receptor beta chain was sequenced within a study of blood T cell repertoires in COVID-19. Methods used by the authors: Reference gene primer amplification in the assay estimated nucleated cell counts. Assay used: immunoSEQ multiplex PCR; TCRdb lists only in-frame clones, some missing. V, J and clone size were drawn from that table, and D and trimming were deduced from the DNA. The sample includes about 150,000 clones, about 86% of them seen just once. The V end was cut by 1 base, the J end by 4 bases, with 14 bases between. Germline V lookup: CDR1 LGHDT, CDR2 YNNKEL (reference sequence). CDR3 length: 16 amino acids.

This TCR came from a man aged 50 to 59 with active or convalescent COVID-19. Sequencing was done on a sample of peripheral blood. The V call is TRBV3-1 (or the pseudogene TRBV3-2), the J call TRBJ2-1, with D possibly matching TRBD2 (6 bases). Here the CDR3 DNA reads TGTGCCAGCAGCCAAGTGCGGGAACTGCTTTACAATGAGCAGTTCTTC. It specifies CASSQVRELLYNEQFF.